Listed below are T cell receptor beta chains from one sample, sequenced in a study of beta chain features in type 1 diabetes. Libraries were prepared by immunoSEQ multiplex PCR; TCRdb keeps only in-frame clonotypes and omits some of them. The repertoire consists of 300,000 to 450,000 clones, with 10% to 15% occurring once and the leading ten covering more than 0.015%. Sample: naive CD4+ T cells from blood. The receptors stem from a man younger than 30 in good health. Each CDR3 is given with its conserved first and last residue. D genes are given only for firm matches. The size field is filled for only some rows; it gives once, few, many or a size class.

j_call v_call cdr3_length d_call clone_size cdr3_aa cdr3_nt
TRBJ1-1 TRBV28 15 NA NA CASSLPTVLNTEAFF TGTGCCAGCAGTTTACCGACAGTATTGAACACTGAAGCTTTCTTT
TRBJ1-1 TRBV30 11 NA few CAWSVLQGAFF TGTGCCTGGAGTGTACTCCAGGGAGCTTTCTTT
TRBJ2-5 TRBV2 13 NA NA CASSFLEQETQYF TGTGCCAGCAGTTTCCTAGAACAAGAGACCCAGTACTTC
TRBJ2-1 TRBV7-6 16 TRBD2 few CASSPIRGGLGNEQFF TGTGCCAGCAGCCCAATTCGGGGGGGTTTGGGTAATGAGCAGTTCTTC
TRBJ1-5 TRBV7-8 14 NA few CASSPGVVGQPQHF TGTGCCAGCAGCCCAGGGGTCGTTGGGCAGCCCCAGCATTTT
TRBJ1-5 TRBV28 12 NA NA CASSLLYQPQHF TGTGCCAGCAGTTTATTATATCAGCCCCAGCATTTT
TRBJ2-7 TRBV4-3 15 TRBD1 NA CASSQEGQASYEQYF TGCGCCAGCAGCCAAGAAGGACAGGCCTCCTACGAGCAGTACTTC
TRBJ2-7 TRBV7-3 13 NA NA CASSLSTDYEQYF TGTGCCAGCAGCCTATCGACTGACTACGAGCAGTACTTC
TRBJ1-5 TRBV25-1 15 NA NA CASSEQGGGYQPQHF TGTGCCAGCAGTGAACAGGGAGGGGGGTATCAGCCCCAGCATTTT
TRBJ1-2 TRBV18 15 TRBD1 NA CASSPPTGGNYGYTF TGTGCCAGCTCACCACCGACAGGGGGAAACTATGGCTACACCTTC
TRBJ2-7 TRBV29-1 12 TRBD2 few CSVRLAAHEQYF TGCAGCGTTCGACTAGCAGCCCACGAGCAGTACTTC
TRBJ2-1 TRBV7-3 13 TRBD1 NA CASSLTGYNEQFF TGTGCCAGCAGCCTGACAGGGTACAATGAGCAGTTCTTC
TRBJ2-7 TRBV6-1 13 TRBD1 NA CASEQGAIYEQYF TGTGCCAGCGAACAGGGGGCGATTTACGAGCAGTACTTC
TRBJ2-5 TRBV7-2 15 NA NA CASSAPGLPKETQYF TGTGCCAGCAGCGCACCGGGACTCCCGAAAGAGACCCAGTACTTC
TRBJ2-1 TRBV18 15 TRBD2 few CASSPLAGTSNEQFF TGTGCCAGCTCACCACTAGCGGGGACTAGTAATGAGCAGTTCTTC
TRBJ2-5 TRBV7-2 13 NA few CASSLMGGETQYF TGTGCCAGCAGCTTAATGGGGGGAGAGACCCAGTACTTC
TRBJ2-3 TRBV19 15 NA few CASRARGLSTDTQYF TGTGCCAGTAGGGCACGGGGTCTGAGCACAGATACGCAGTATTTT
TRBJ2-5 TRBV7-2 17 NA few CASSLHVRSRGGETQYF TGTGCCAGCAGCTTACATGTTAGGTCCAGGGGTGGCGAGACCCAGTACTTC
TRBJ1-1 TRBV4-2 15 TRBD1 few CASSQPGQVNTEAFF TGTGCCAGCAGCCAACCCGGACAGGTGAACACTGAAGCTTTCTTT
TRBJ1-2 TRBV11-2 17 TRBD1 few CASSSPRDRGNGYGYTF TGTGCCAGCAGCTCACCCCGGGACAGGGGAAACGGCTATGGCTACACCTTC
TRBJ1-4 TRBV30 14 TRBD1 NA CAWSAGQGKVKLFF TGTGCCTGGAGTGCCGGACAGGGGAAGGTAAAACTGTTTTTT
TRBJ2-1 TRBV13 15 NA NA CASSLDFSGGNEQFF TGTGCCAGCAGCTTAGATTTTTCCGGGGGCAATGAGCAGTTCTTC
TRBJ1-5 TRBV9 14 NA few CASSVGHLNQPQHF TGTGCCAGCAGCGTAGGGCACCTCAATCAGCCCCAGCATTTT
TRBJ2-7 TRBV15 16 TRBD2 few CATSRARGLAYHEQYF TGTGCCACCAGCAGAGCCAGGGGACTAGCTTACCACGAGCAGTACTTC
TRBJ1-1 TRBV29-1 13 TRBD1 few CSSSKGGETEAFF TGCAGCTCTTCGAAAGGGGGCGAGACTGAAGCTTTCTTT
TRBJ2-6 TRBV9 17 TRBD1 few CASSVPRQGSGANVLTF TGTGCCAGCAGCGTGCCTAGACAGGGCTCTGGGGCCAACGTCCTGACTTTC
TRBJ1-4 TRBV30 15 NA NA CAWSVNFGLNEKLFF TGTGCCTGGAGTGTAAATTTTGGGCTTAATGAAAAACTGTTTTTT
TRBJ1-3 TRBV13 16 TRBD1 NA CASSSGQRDSGNTIYF TGTGCCAGCAGCTCGGGACAGCGAGACTCTGGAAACACCATATATTTT
TRBJ2-1 TRBV14 16 TRBD1 few CASSQVGRGLHNEQFF TGTGCCAGCAGCCAAGTAGGCAGGGGGCTCCACAATGAGCAGTTCTTC
TRBJ2-7 TRBV29-1 15 TRBD1 NA CSVAITGVALHEQYF TGCAGCGTTGCGATTACAGGGGTTGCGTTGCACGAGCAGTACTTC
TRBJ2-7 TRBV18 14 NA few CASSPVTSTYEQYF TGTGCCAGCTCACCGGTGACAAGTACCTACGAGCAGTACTTC
TRBJ2-7 TRBV7-9 11 NA NA CASRESGEQYF TGTGCCAGCCGGGAGTCCGGCGAGCAGTACTTC
TRBJ2-3 TRBV11-2 15 NA NA CASSEQPRGTDTQYF TGTGCCAGCAGCGAACAACCGAGGGGCACAGATACGCAGTATTTT
TRBJ2-7 TRBV5-4 13 NA few CASSSEADSEQYF TGTGCCAGCAGCTCCGAGGCGGATAGCGAGCAGTACTTC
TRBJ2-3 TRBV7-2 15 TRBD2 few CASRLAGAGTDTQYF TGTGCCAGCAGGCTAGCGGGAGCTGGAACAGATACGCAGTATTTT
TRBJ2-1 TRBV7-3 16 NA few CASSLGLGLPYNEQFF TGTGCCAGCAGCTTAGGTTTAGGACTACCGTACAATGAGCAGTTCTTC
TRBJ2-3 TRBV27 15 TRBD2 few CASSAGLVSTDTQYF TGTGCCAGCAGCGCCGGACTAGTTAGCACAGATACGCAGTATTTT
TRBJ2-2 TRBV7-2 15 TRBD1 NA CASSPRQGVSGELFF TGTGCCAGCAGCCCCCGACAGGGGGTATCCGGGGAGCTGTTTTTT
TRBJ2-7 TRBV5-4 14 TRBD2 NA CASSLSGRFYEQYF TGTGCCAGCAGCTTGAGCGGGAGATTTTACGAGCAGTACTTC
TRBJ2-6 TRBV28 13 NA NA CASEQTGANVLTF TGTGCCAGTGAACAAACCGGGGCCAACGTCCTGACTTTC
TRBJ2-7 TRBV7-2 15 TRBD1 few CASSGSTGHPYEQYF TGTGCCAGCAGCGGATCGACAGGGCATCCCTACGAGCAGTACTTC
TRBJ2-7 TRBV7-6 15 TRBD1 NA CASSLVGDSSYEQYF TGTGCCAGCAGCTTAGTAGGGGACAGCTCCTACGAGCAGTACTTC